A single sample gave rise to the 18 T cell receptor beta chains below, sequenced in a study of CD8 T cells in ankylosing spondylitis. Findings and limits, study-wide: A TCR beta motif made of about 8 highly homologous variants seemed typical of ankylosing spondylitis blood.

MiXCR was run by TCRdb on the 5' RACE reads, yielding one entry per CDR3 protein. The sample shows fewer than 250,000 distinct CDR3 sequences, around 18% of them seen only once. No antigen has been assigned to these receptors. Material for sequencing was blood, either unsorted or a sorted T cell fraction (not recorded which). These receptor sequences come from a male donor with ankylosing spondylitis.

V and J are TRBV12-3 or TRBV12-4 and TRBJ2-1; perhaps TRBD2 as D (5 bases). V lost 3 bases and J 0 bases, leaving 6 bases between the germline ends. The CDR3 loop spans 14 amino acids. The CDR3 protein is CASSFGSSYNEQFF. The CDR3, as DNA: TGTGCCAGCAGTTTTGGGAGCTCCTACAATGAGCAGTTCTTC.

The chain is built from TRBV20-1 and TRBJ2-5; 7 nucleotides align to TRBD2. The germline V gene encodes CDR1 DFQATT and CDR2 SNEGSKA (reference sequence). J lost 4 bases, V lost 0 bases, and 8 bases had no gene match. The CDR3 length is 15 residues. The CDR3 loop reads CSARDVGREGETQYF. As DNA, the CDR3 is TGCAGTGCTAGAGATGTCGGCAGGGAGGGAGAGACCCAGTACTTC.

This clonotype has only a few counts. This chain's CDR3 is CASSLLADSYNEQFF. The CDR3 DNA is TGTGCCAGCAGCTTGCTAGCGGACTCCTACAATGAGCAGTTCTTC. The chain recombines TRBV7-9 with TRBJ2-1; 7 bases are shared with TRBD2. The CDR3 length is 15 residues. Germline V gene lookup returns CDR1 SEHNR and CDR2 FQNEAQ (reference sequence). After removal of 3 bases from V and 0 bases from J, the junction contained 2 bases not matched to a gene.

The rearrangement uses TRBV4-1 and TRBJ2-7; D may be TRBD2 (5 bases). The CDR3 runs to 16 residues. Germline CDR1 MGHRA, CDR2 YSYEKL. V lost 0 bases and J 2 bases, leaving 14 bases between the germline ends. CDR3 protein: CASSQDEAGQTYEQYF. The CDR3 region has the DNA TGCGCCAGCAGCCAAGATGAGGCGGGCCAAACCTACGAGCAGTACTTC.

V is TRBV7-6 and J is TRBJ1-1; D is perhaps TRBD1 (5 bases). Trimming shortened V by 4 bases and J by 2 bases, and 11 bases separated the two germline ends. Germline CDR1 is SGHVS and CDR2 is FNYEAQ. This CDR3 comprises 14 residues. CDR3 in amino acids: CASSSSDSNTEAFF. In DNA, the CDR3 is TGTGCCAGCAGCTCCTCCGACAGTAACACTGAAGCTTTCTTT. Drawing the rest from reference TRBV7-6 and TRBJ1-1, the complete variable domain is GAGVSQSPRYKVTKRGQDVALRCDPISGHVSLYWYRQALGQGPEFLTYFNYEAQQDKSGLPNDRFSAERPEGSISTLTIQRTEQRDSAMYRCASSSSDSNTEAFFGQGTRLTVV.

This clonotype appeared many times. J is TRBJ2-2 and V is TRBV29-1; the match to TRBD2 covers 10 bases. The length of the CDR3 is 15 residues. The V gene end was trimmed by 0 bases and the J gene end by 6 bases; junction bases not matched to a gene: 4. Germline-derived CDR1 and CDR2 are SQVTM and ANQGSEA. The CDR3 loop reads CSVEDITSGAGELFF. The CDR3 coding sequence is TGCAGCGTTGAAGATATTACTAGCGGGGCCGGGGAGCTGTTTTTT.

This chain links TRBV5-1 with TRBJ1-1; no clear D. Trimming left V 0 bases short and J 8 bases short, with 20 bases between. The CDR3 contains 16 residues. The V gene's germline CDR1 is SGHRS and CDR2 YFSETQ. The CDR3 sequence is CASSLAGSFRGEEAFF. The DNA for the CDR3 is TGCGCCAGCAGCTTGGCCGGGTCGTTTCGGGGAGAAGAAGCTTTCTTT.

This clonotype was observed a handful of times. The chain is built from TRBV21-1 and TRBJ1-5; TRBD1, as called in the table, went unchecked against the DNA. TRBV21-1 is tagged as a pseudogene. The CDR3 runs 14 residues. CDR3 region: CASSKGRGNQPQHF. Here the CDR3 DNA reads TGTGCCAGCAGCAAGGGACGGGGAAATCAGCCCCAGCATTTT.

This clonotype was seen only a few times. The CDR3 region is CASSQKGLGYEQYF. CDR3 nucleotides: TGCGCCAGCAGCCAAAAGGGGCTCGGGTACGAGCAGTACTTC. The chain employs TRBV4-1 and TRBJ2-7; possible D gene TRBD1, 5 bases. Trimming cost V 2 bases and J 4 bases, with 12 bases left between them. The CDR3 covers 14 residues. Germline CDR1 and CDR2: MGHRA and YSYEKL.

The rearrangement uses TRBV28 and TRBJ2-5; a weak D match, TRBD1 (6 bases). Germline loops: CDR1 MDHEN, CDR2 SYDVKM. The V end lost 5 bases, the J end lost 4 bases, and 17 bases lay between the germline ends. The CDR3 is 15 amino acids. The CDR3, as DNA: TGTGCCAGCAGTCCGGGCAGGGGACCGGGAGAGACCCAGTACTTC. Translation: CASSPGRGPGETQYF. The entire variable domain, with the rest obtained from reference TRBV28 and TRBJ2-5, is as follows: DVKVTQSSRYLVKRTGEKVFLECVQDMDHENMFWYRQDPGLGLRLIYFSYDVKMKEKGDIPEGYSVSREKKERFSLILESASTNQTSMYLCASSPGRGPGETQYFGPGTRLLVL.

This clonotype was seen a handful of times. V usage is TRBV9 and J usage is TRBJ2-1; TRBD2 matches at 13 bases. Germline CDR1 and CDR2: SGDLS and YYNGEE. The CDR3 totals 17 residues. Unmatched junction bases numbered 11, after V lost 1 base and J lost 10 bases. In nucleotides, the CDR3 is TGTGCCAGCAGCGTAAATCTACTAGCGGGAGGGGGGGACGAGCAGTTCTTC. Its protein product is CASSVNLLAGGGDEQFF.

This clonotype was found many times. The genes are TRBV12-3 or TRBV12-4 and TRBJ2-2; D remains unclear. Trimming took off 5 bases at V and 1 base at J, with 14 bases between the two ends. This CDR3 has 16 amino acids. CDR3 nucleotide sequence: TGTGCCAGCAGTCCCCGACAAGGGAAGAACACCGGGGAGCTGTTTTTT. Translated, it gives CASSPRQGKNTGELFF.

This clonotype was seen more than once but under ten times. This rearrangement joins TRBV4-2 to TRBJ1-1, with a weak D call TRBD1 (6 bases). This CDR3 has 13 residues. Germline V CDR1 and CDR2: LGHNA, YNFKEQ. Trimming cost V 0 bases and J 8 bases, with 10 bases left between them. The CDR3: CASSQEMGAEAFF. CDR3 bases: TGTGCCAGCAGCCAAGAAATGGGGGCAGAAGCTTTCTTT.

This clonotype was detected only a few times. The V gene is TRBV29-1, the J gene TRBJ2-2, with D possibly being TRBD1 (5 bases). This CDR3 spans 15 amino acids. Trimming took off 1 base at V and 1 base at J, with 10 bases between the two ends. Germline CDR1 is SQVTM and CDR2 is ANQGSEA. DNA of the CDR3: TGCAGCGTTGAAGTCACCGACAGGAACACCGGGGAGCTGTTTTTT. This codes for CSVEVTDRNTGELFF.

This chain connects TRBV12-3 or TRBV12-4 to TRBJ2-1; 7 bases fit TRBD1. The CDR3 has 14 amino acids. With V trimmed by 7 bases and J by 5 bases, 8 bases remained unmatched. As DNA, the CDR3 is TGTGCCAGCATTGGTCGGGACAGCGACAATGAGCAGTTCTTC. Its protein is CASIGRDSDNEQFF.

This chain uses TRBV19 with TRBJ2-1; possibly TRBD1 for D (5 bases). CDR3 size: 15 residues. The V gene lost 3 bases and the J gene lost 10 bases, with 19 bases spanning the gap. The germline gives CDR1 LNHDA, CDR2 SQIVND (reference sequence). DNA of the CDR3: TGTGCCAGTAGTATTGAACAGAGGACGACAGAGGAGCAGTTCTTC. Translated: CASSIEQRTTEEQFF.

This clonotype has a count of ten or more. The chain is built from TRBV12-3 or TRBV12-4 and TRBJ2-7; TRBD1 matches at 11 bases. V lost 5 bases and J lost 3; bases outside the gene matches: 6. This CDR3 has 15 residues. The CDR3 DNA reads TGTGCCAGCAGTGCCCCCGGGACAGGGGGCTACGAGCAGTACTTC. This codes for CASSAPGTGGYEQYF.

This clonotype was detected only a few times. The rearrangement joins TRBV4-3 to TRBJ2-5; D is perhaps TRBD2 (6 bases). V dropped 2 bases and J dropped 0 bases, with 10 bases sitting between them. The CDR3 has 15 residues. From germline, CDR1 is LGHNA and CDR2 YSLEER. The CDR3 bases are TGCGCCAGCAGCCAACTTTGGGGGGACCAAGAGACCCAGTACTTC. It encodes CASSQLWGDQETQYF.